This note documents a single TCR beta chain sequence. Its cognate antigen has yet to be identified. No base-level quality is on record; no much larger clone is a single base apart. Trimming leaves V shorter by 6 bases and J shorter by 7 bases, with the junction holding 8 bases beyond the gene matches. From its cysteine to its phenylalanine, the CDR3 spans 14 amino acids. CDR3 DNA is the only sequence kept; it has 42 bases, read in frame from the first base. The germline V gene encodes CDR1 MDHEN and CDR2 SYDVKM. The record originates from a study of somatic mutations in T cells in chronic GVHD (dated by TCRdb to 2018 to 2020). Isolated genomic DNA was used for TCRbeta deep sequencing. The immunoSEQ assay, provided as a commercial service, was used for TCRbeta CDR3 sequencing and initial data processing. From the authors' description of their analysis: Reads were demultiplexed, adapter and primer sequences were removed, similar clones were merged by frequency-ratio clustering, and V, D, J genes were annotated with IMGT. The table was pulled from immuneACCESS by TCRdb, which kept in-frame rearrangements only. Such tables lose some clones; where checked, under half of the loss comes from unresolved V genes, and the rest has no known cause. V and J calls plus clone size are reproduced from that table; the DNA served to infer D and trimming. The sample includes roughly 15,000 clones, with around 80% observed a single time. Clones ranked in the top ten supply less than 40% of the sample.

For sorting, staining was done with anti-CD3, anti-CD4, anti-CD8 and a Vbeta20 antibody from the IOTest Beta Mark kit on a FACSAria III, reaching purity above 97%. Peripheral blood was collected in sodium heparin tubes, and mononuclear cells were isolated by Ficoll-Paque PLUS density gradient centrifugation. CD4+ Vbeta20+, CD4+ Vbeta20-, and CD8+ T cell fractions were FACS-sorted before TCRbeta deep sequencing. The sequence is built from TRBV28 and TRBJ1-4; TRBD1 lines up with 7 middle nucleotides. This receptor was identified in a male patient aged 50 to 59 with chronic graft-versus-host disease. Following a transplant, a fraction of the T cells may be traceable to the graft donor. Material: Vbeta20-negative CD4+ T cells from blood. The meaning of the sample's cell subset or site label: CD4+ T cells sorted as TCR Vbeta20 negative by flow cytometry. The bases read TGTGCCAGCAGGCTAGGGGGCGCGAGTGAAAAACTGTTTTTT. Its translation reads: CASRLGGASEKLFF. The entire variable domain, with the stretches around the CDR3 drawn from the reference TRBV28 and TRBJ1-4 proteins, is DVKVTQSSRYLVKRTGEKVFLECVQDMDHENMFWYRQDPGLGLRLIYFSYDVKMKEKGDIPEGYSVSREKKERFSLILESASTNQTSMYLCASRLGGASEKLFFGSGTQLSVL.